Below, 8 T cell receptor beta chains from the same sample are listed, as sequenced in a study of blood T cell repertoires in COVID-19. Generated by immunoSEQ multiplex PCR, the TCRdb table keeps only in-frame clones and is missing some. The sample has about 170,000 clones, over 70% seen once. The specimen sequenced was peripheral blood. The receptors originated from a woman aged 80 or over with active or convalescent COVID-19.

This chain connects TRBV7-8 to TRBJ1-1, with D perhaps TRBD1 (5 bases). This CDR3 region has 14 residues. Germline V gene sequence: CDR1 SGHVS, CDR2 FQNEAQ. V was pared by 5 bases and J by 5 bases, with 15 bases between. The CDR3 DNA is TGTGCCAGCAGCCTCTTCGCAGGGAGGACTGAAGCTTTCTTT. Residues: CASSLFAGRTEAFF. Variable domain in full (rest from reference TRBV7-8 and TRBJ1-1): GAGVSQSPRYKVAKRGQDVALRCDPISGHVSLFWYQQALGQGPEFLTYFQNEAQLDKSGLPSDRFFAERPEGSVSTLKIQRTQQEDSAVYLCASSLFAGRTEAFFGQGTRLTVV.

The chain couples TRBV11-2 to TRBJ1-6; 9 nucleotides line up with TRBD1. V lost 1 base and J lost 9; bases outside the gene matches: 13. Per germline, CDR1 SGHAT and CDR2 FQNNGV. The CDR3 has 18 amino acids. CDR3 in amino acids: CASSLGFEGDRAGSPLHF. CDR3 DNA: TGTGCCAGCAGCTTAGGATTCGAGGGGGACAGGGCTGGTTCACCCCTCCACTTT.

This sequence joins TRBV25-1 and TRBJ1-4, with 8 positions matching TRBD1. The CDR3 covers 15 residues. V lost 6 bases and J lost 10; bases outside the gene matches: 13. Germline V CDR1 and CDR2: MGHDK, SYGVNS. The CDR3 nucleotides read TGTGCCAGCAGCCCCCTCGGCGACAGGGGCGGAAAACTGTTTTTT. Protein product: CASSPLGDRGGKLFF.

The chain uses TRBV5-1 and TRBJ1-3; D call uncertain. V lost 1 base and J 8 bases, leaving 19 bases between the germline ends. Per germline, CDR1 SGHRS and CDR2 YFSETQ. The CDR3 loop spans 16 amino acids. The DNA of the CDR3 is TGCGCCAGCAGCTTGATAGGAGACTACGGGTCGGACACCATATATTTT. Protein product: CASSLIGDYGSDTIYF.

The chain has TRBV6-5 and TRBJ1-1; tentative D call: TRBD1 (6 bases). The CDR3 runs 14 residues. Trimming left V 2 bases short and J 6 bases short, with 13 bases between. Germline V gives CDR1 MNHEY, CDR2 SVGAGI. Here the CDR3 reads CASSYSREGAEAFF. The CDR3 coding sequence is TGTGCCAGCAGTTACAGCCGGGAGGGGGCTGAAGCTTTCTTT.

This chain links TRBV4-3 with TRBJ2-7, with 7 bases lining up with TRBD1. V dropped 1 base and J dropped 5; count of bases not matched to a gene: 8. Germline assignment: CDR1 LGHNA and CDR2 YSLEER. This CDR3 is built from 15 residues. The CDR3 region has the DNA TGCGCCAGCAGCCAAGTAGGCAGGGGGATGAACGAGCAGTACTTC. It codes for CASSQVGRGMNEQYF.

V is TRBV3-1 (or the pseudogene TRBV3-2) and J is TRBJ2-3; 8 bases agree with TRBD2. V lost 1 base and J lost 1; bases outside the gene matches: 7. Looked up from germline, CDR1 is LGHDT and CDR2 is YNNKEL (reference sequence). The CDR3 covers 17 residues. CDR3 sequence reads: CASSQVLGSGGTDTQYF. CDR3 in DNA: TGTGCCAGCAGCCAAGTTTTGGGTAGCGGGGGCACAGATACGCAGTATTTT.

The chain is built from TRBV7-2 and TRBJ1-2, with 7 nucleotides matching TRBD1. Germline trimming cut 1 base from V and 7 bases from J; bases unmatched to any gene: 12. The length of the CDR3 is 16 residues. Germline CDR1 reads SGHTA; CDR2 reads FQGNSA. CDR3 sequence reads: CASSLGPTGERGGYTF. CDR3 nucleotide sequence: TGTGCCAGCAGCTTAGGGCCCACAGGGGAAAGGGGTGGCTACACCTTC.